A selection of T cell receptor beta chains follows, all from one sample in a study of T cell responses to AZD1222 COVID-19 vaccine. Profiled with immunoSEQ multiplex PCR; TCRdb holds only in-frame clones, not every one. The data hold around 77,000 clones, with roughly 91% observed a single time. Material: peripheral blood, obtained on day 0 of AZD1222 vaccination. The receptor set was obtained from an adult in good health. The conserved cysteine and the conserved F or W are not part of the CDR3 here. The D gene is left open where the match is weak.

length: 12; J: TRBJ1-1; V: TRBV6-6; D: NA; CDR3: ASKKDRLNTEAF
length: 13; J: TRBJ2-3; V: TRBV5-5; D: TRBD1; CDR3: ASSFYMVRGQEVY
length: 11; J: TRBJ2-5; V: TRBV18; D: NA; CDR3: ASSGGTQETQY
length: 13; J: TRBJ1-1; V: TRBV2; D: NA; CDR3: ASRAGTNLNTEAF
length: 11; J: TRBJ2-1; V: TRBV6-5; D: TRBD1; CDR3: ASRHGTANEQF
length: 12; J: TRBJ1-1; V: TRBV7-8; D: TRBD1; CDR3: ASSPSGGYTEAF
length: 10; J: TRBJ1-6; V: TRBV7-9; D: NA; CDR3: ASSLGRSPLH
length: 12; J: TRBJ1-4; V: TRBV6-1; D: NA; CDR3: ASSEGSRGEKLF
length: 12; J: TRBJ2-1; V: TRBV11-2; D: TRBD1; CDR3: ASRKGQGKNEQF
length: 13; J: TRBJ1-3; V: TRBV7-8; D: NA; CDR3: ASSLGFISGNTIY
length: 10; J: TRBJ2-3; V: TRBV19; D: NA; CDR3: ASSMAGDTQY
length: 12; J: TRBJ1-6; V: TRBV3-1/TRBV3-2; D: TRBD1; CDR3: ASSLGGRNSPLH
length: 15; J: TRBJ2-7; V: TRBV24-1; D: TRBD1; CDR3: ATSDSGTGITLYEQY
length: 11; J: TRBJ1-4; V: TRBV30; D: NA; CDR3: AWIGRFSEKLF
length: 9; J: TRBJ1-2; V: TRBV2; D: NA; CDR3: ASSISYGYT
length: 13; J: TRBJ2-7; V: TRBV6-1; D: TRBD2; CDR3: ASSEGTSGSYEQY
length: 13; J: TRBJ2-2; V: TRBV7-9; D: NA; CDR3: ASKDGKSGTGELF
length: 12; J: TRBJ1-5; V: TRBV27; D: NA; CDR3: ASSFGFGNQPQH
length: 9; J: TRBJ2-7; V: TRBV28; D: NA; CDR3: ASSLNYEQY
length: 18; J: TRBJ2-6; V: TRBV21-1; D: NA; CDR3: ASSIKIPGQNTSGANVLT
length: 15; J: TRBJ2-5; V: TRBV3-1/TRBV3-2; D: TRBD2; CDR3: ASSQDPSGGAGETQY